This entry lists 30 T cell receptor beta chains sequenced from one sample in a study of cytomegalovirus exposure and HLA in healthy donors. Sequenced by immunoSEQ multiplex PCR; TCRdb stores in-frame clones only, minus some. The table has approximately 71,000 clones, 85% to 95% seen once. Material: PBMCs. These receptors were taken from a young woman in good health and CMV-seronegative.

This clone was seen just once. In nucleotides, the CDR3 is TGTGCCAGTAGTATAGGGTTGGGTTACGGGGAAGAGACCCAGTACTTC. It encodes CASSIGLGYGEETQYF. The rearrangement uses TRBV19 and TRBJ2-5, with TRBD2 as a possible D gene (5 bases). The CDR3 sequence is 16 residues long. Germline lookup yields CDR1 LNHDA and CDR2 SQIVND (reference sequence). The V and J ends lost 1 base and 3 bases respectively, with 15 bases between them.

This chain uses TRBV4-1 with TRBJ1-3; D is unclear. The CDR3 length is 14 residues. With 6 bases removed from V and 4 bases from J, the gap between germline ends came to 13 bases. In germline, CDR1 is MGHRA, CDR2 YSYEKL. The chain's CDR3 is CASRPVGMGNTIYF. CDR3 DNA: TGCGCCAGCAGACCCGTCGGGATGGGAAACACCATATATTTT.

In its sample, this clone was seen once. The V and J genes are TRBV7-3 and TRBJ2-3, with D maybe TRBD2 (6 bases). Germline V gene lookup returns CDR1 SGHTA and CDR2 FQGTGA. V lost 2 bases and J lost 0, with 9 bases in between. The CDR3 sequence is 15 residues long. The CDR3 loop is CASSLGGWSTDTQYF. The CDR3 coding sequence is TGTGCCAGCAGCTTAGGGGGGTGGAGCACAGATACGCAGTATTTT. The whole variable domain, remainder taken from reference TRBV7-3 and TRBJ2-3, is GAGVSQTPSNKVTEKGKYVELRCDPISGHTALYWYRQSLGQGPEFLIYFQGTGAADDSGLPNDRFFAVRPEGSVSTLKIQRTERGDSAVYLCASSLGGWSTDTQYFGPGTRLTVL.

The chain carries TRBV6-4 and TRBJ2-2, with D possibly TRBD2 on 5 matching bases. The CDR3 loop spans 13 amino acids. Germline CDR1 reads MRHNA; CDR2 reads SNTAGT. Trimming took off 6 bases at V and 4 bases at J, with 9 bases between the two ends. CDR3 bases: TGTGCCAGCAGGGAAACTAGCACCGGGGAGCTGTTTTTT. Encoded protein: CASRETSTGELFF.

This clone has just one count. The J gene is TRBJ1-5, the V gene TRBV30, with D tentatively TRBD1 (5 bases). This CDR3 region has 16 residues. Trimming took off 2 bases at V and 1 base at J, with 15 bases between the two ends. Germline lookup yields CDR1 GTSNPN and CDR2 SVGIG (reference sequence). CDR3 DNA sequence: TGTGCCTGGAGTAGGGGAGGGAGTGGAAGCAATCAGCCCCAGCATTTT. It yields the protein CAWSRGGSGSNQPQHF.

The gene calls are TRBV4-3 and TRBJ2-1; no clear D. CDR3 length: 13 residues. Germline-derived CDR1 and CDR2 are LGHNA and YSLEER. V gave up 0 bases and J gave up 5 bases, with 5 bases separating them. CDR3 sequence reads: CASSQDGDNEQFF. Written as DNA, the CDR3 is TGCGCCAGCAGCCAAGATGGAGACAATGAGCAGTTCTTC.

DNA of the CDR3: TGTGCCAGCAGTGAAGCAAGGACTAGCGGGGGATCTGAGCAGTTCTTC. It codes for CASSEARTSGGSEQFF. This chain joins TRBV2 and TRBJ2-1, with TRBD2 matching 13 bases. The CDR3 contains 16 residues. V dropped 0 bases and J dropped 9; count of bases not matched to a gene: 5. The V gene's germline CDR1 is SNHLY and CDR2 FYNNEI.

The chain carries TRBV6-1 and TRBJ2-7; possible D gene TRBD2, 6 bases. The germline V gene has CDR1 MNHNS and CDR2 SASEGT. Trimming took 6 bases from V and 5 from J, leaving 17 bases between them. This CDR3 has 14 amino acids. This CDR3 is CASSGGEGGDEQYF. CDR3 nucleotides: TGTGCCAGCAGCGGAGGTGAGGGAGGAGACGAGCAGTACTTC.

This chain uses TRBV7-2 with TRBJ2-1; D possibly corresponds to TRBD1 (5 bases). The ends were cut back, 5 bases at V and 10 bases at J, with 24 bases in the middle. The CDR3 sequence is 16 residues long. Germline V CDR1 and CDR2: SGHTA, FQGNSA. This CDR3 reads CASSPLDKDTIEEQFF. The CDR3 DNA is TGTGCCAGCAGCCCCTTGGACAAGGATACAATTGAGGAGCAGTTCTTC.

CDR3 bases: TGTGCCAGCAGCCTGGGGCAGATGAACACTGAAGCTTTCTTT. It specifies CASSLGQMNTEAFF. The V and J genes are TRBV9 and TRBJ1-1, with D tentatively TRBD1 (5 bases). This CDR3 has 14 residues. V lost 4 bases and J 0 bases, leaving 10 bases between the germline ends. Germline CDR1 is SGDLS and CDR2 is YYNGEE.

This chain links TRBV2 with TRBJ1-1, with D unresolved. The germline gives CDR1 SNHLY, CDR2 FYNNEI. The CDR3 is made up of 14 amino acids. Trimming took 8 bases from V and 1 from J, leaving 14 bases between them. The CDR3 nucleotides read TGTGCCAGCGTCCTCCCATACAAGAACACTGAAGCTTTCTTT. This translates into CASVLPYKNTEAFF. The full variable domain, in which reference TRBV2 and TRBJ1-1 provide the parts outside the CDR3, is EPEVTQTPSHQVTQMGQEVILRCVPISNHLYFYWYRQILGQKVEFLVSFYNNEISEKSEIFDDQFSVERPDGSNFTLKIRSTKLEDSAMYFCASVLPYKNTEAFFGQGTRLTVV.

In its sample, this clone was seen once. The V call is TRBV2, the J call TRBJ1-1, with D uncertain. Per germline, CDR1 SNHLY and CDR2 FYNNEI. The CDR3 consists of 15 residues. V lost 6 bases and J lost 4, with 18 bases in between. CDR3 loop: CASSSGGQAGTEAFF. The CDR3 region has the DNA TGTGCCAGCAGCTCAGGAGGGCAGGCGGGCACTGAAGCTTTCTTT.

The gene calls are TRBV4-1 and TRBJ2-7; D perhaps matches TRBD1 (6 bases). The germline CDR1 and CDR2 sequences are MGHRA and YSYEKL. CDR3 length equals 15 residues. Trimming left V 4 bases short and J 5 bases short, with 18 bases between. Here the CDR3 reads CASSPTEQGSHEQYF. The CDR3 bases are TGCGCCAGCAGCCCGACCGAACAGGGTTCCCACGAGCAGTACTTC.

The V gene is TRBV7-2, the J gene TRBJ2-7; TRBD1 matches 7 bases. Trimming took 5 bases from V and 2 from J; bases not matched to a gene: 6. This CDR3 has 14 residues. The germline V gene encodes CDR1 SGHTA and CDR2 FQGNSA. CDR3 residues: CASSPGQAAYEQYF. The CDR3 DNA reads TGTGCCAGCAGCCCCGGACAGGCGGCCTACGAGCAGTACTTC.

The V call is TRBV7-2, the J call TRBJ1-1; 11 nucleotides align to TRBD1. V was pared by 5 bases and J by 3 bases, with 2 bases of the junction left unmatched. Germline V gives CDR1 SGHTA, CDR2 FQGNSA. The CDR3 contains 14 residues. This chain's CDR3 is CASSRDRGDTEAFF. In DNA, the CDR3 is TGTGCCAGCAGCCGGGACAGGGGGGACACTGAAGCTTTCTTT.

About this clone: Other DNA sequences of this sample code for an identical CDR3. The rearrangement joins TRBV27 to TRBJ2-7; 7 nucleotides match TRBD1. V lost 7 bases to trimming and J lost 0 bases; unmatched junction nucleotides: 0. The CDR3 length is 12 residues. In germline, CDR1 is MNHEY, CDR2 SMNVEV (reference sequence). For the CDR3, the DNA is TGTGCCAGCAAGGGGGCCTCCTACGAGCAGTACTTC. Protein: CASKGASYEQYF.

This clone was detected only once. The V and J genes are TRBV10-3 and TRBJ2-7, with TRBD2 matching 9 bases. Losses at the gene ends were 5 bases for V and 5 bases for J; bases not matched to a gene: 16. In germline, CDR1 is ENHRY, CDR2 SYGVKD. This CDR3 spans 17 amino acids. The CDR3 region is CAISLKISGSTSDEQYF. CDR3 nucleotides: TGTGCCATCAGTCTTAAGATTAGCGGGAGTACATCGGACGAGCAGTACTTC.

Here the CDR3 DNA reads TGTGCCAGCAGCCCACCCAGCTACGAGCAGTACTTC. Translating it yields CASSPPSYEQYF. The V and J genes are TRBV21-1 and TRBJ2-7; the D segment call TRBD1 is taken from the table without a DNA check. TRBV21-1 is given as a pseudogene. The CDR3 has 12 amino acids.

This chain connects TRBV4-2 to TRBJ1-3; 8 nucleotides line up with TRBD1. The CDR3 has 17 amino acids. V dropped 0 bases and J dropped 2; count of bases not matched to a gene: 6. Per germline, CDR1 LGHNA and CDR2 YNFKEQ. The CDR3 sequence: CASSQDLPGQAGNTIYF. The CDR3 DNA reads TGTGCCAGCAGCCAAGATCTCCCGGGACAGGCTGGAAACACCATATATTTT.

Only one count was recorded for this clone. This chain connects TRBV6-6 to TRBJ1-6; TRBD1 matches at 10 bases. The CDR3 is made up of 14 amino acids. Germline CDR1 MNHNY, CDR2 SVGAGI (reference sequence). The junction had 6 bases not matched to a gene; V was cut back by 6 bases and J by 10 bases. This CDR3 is CASSWDRGSSPLHF. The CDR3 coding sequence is TGTGCCAGCAGCTGGGACAGGGGAAGCTCACCCCTCCACTTT.

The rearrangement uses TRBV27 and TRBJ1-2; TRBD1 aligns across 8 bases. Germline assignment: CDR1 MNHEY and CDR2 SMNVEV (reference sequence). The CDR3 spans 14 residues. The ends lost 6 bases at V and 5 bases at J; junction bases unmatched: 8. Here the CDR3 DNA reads TGTGCCAGCAGGCCAGGGGGCGCTCGGTATGGCTACACCTTC. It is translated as CASRPGGARYGYTF.

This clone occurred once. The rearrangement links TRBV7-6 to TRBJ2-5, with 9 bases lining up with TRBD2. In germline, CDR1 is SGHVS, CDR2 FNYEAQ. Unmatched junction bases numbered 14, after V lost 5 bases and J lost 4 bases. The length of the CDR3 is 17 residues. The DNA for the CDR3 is TGTGCCAGCAGCCCACCCACCGGGACTAGCTTCCGAGAGACCCAGTACTTC. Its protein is CASSPPTGTSFRETQYF.

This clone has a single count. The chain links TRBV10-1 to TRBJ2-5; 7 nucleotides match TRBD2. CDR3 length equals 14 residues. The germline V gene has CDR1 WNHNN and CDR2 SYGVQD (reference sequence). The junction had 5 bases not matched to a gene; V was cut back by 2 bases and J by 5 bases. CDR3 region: CASSEGQGGETQYF. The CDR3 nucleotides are TGCGCCAGCAGTGAGGGGCAGGGAGGGGAGACCCAGTACTTC.

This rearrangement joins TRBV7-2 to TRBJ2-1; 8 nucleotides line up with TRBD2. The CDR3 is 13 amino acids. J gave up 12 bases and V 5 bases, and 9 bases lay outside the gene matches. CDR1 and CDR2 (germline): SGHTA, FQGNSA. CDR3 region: CASSTPGLGWQFF. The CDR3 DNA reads TGTGCCAGCAGCACCCCGGGACTAGGATGGCAGTTCTTC.

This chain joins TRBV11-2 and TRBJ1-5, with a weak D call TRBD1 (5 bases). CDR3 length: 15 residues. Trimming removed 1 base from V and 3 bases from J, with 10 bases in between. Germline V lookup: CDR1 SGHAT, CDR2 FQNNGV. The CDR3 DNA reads TGTGCCAGCAGCTTAGGCAGGGTACCCAATCAGCCCCAGCATTTT. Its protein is CASSLGRVPNQPQHF.

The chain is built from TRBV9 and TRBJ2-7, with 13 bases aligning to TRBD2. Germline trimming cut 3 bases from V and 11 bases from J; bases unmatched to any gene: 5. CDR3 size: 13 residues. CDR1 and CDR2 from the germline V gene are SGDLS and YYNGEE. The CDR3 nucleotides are TGTGCCAGCAGCGCCGGACTAGCGGGAGAAAAGTACTTC. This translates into CASSAGLAGEKYF.

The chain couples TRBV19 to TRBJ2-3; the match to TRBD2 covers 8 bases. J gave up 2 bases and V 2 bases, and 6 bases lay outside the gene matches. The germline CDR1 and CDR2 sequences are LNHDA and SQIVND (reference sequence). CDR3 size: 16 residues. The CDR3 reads CASSILGGRPTDTQYF. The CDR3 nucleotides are TGTGCCAGTAGTATATTGGGCGGGAGGCCCACAGATACGCAGTATTTT.

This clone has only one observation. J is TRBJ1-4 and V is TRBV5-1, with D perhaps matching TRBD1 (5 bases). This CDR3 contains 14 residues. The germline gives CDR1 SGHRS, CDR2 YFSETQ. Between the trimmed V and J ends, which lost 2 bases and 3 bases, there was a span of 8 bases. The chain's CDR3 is CASSLGVANEKLFF. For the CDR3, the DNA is TGCGCCAGCAGCTTAGGGGTGGCTAATGAAAAACTGTTTTTT.

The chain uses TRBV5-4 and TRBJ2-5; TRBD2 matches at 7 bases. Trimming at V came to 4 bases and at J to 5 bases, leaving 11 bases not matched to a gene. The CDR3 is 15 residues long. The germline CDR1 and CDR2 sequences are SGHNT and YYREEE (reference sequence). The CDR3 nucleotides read TGTGCCAGCAGCCCCCGCGGGGGACTCGAGGAGACCCAGTACTTC. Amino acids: CASSPRGGLEETQYF.

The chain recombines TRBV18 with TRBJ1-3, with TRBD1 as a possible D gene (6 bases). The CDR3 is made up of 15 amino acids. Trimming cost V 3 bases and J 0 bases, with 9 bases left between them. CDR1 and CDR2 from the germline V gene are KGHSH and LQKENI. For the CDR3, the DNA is TGTGCCAGCTCACCTCGGGACATCTCTGGAAACACCATATATTTT. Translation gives CASSPRDISGNTIYF.